The clone carrying this T cell receptor beta chain occurred a few times. The target antigen is unknown. The ends were cut back, 1 base at V and 6 bases at J, with 9 bases in the middle. Germline CDR1 is SGHDN and CDR2 is FVKESK. The CDR3 has 13 residues. This sample was included in a study of beta chain features in type 1 diabetes. At the level of the study: Across every sample, about 100 million sorted cells were examined in total. Study-level findings and limits: The cDNA sequencing approach could over-represent high-TCR-expressing cells. Shorter templates might be favored by PCR, and equally so in patients and in controls.

Expressed TCRB transcripts were sequenced because the isolated RNA had all been reverse transcribed beforehand. TCRdb's table, derived via immunoSEQ multiplex PCR, lists solely in-frame clones and lacks some. The data hold around 400,000 clones, with around 13% observed a single time. The chain has TRBV14 and TRBJ1-2; D might be TRBD1 (5 bases). The sequenced sample was naive CD4+ T cells from blood. The sequence was obtained from a man younger than 35 in good health. CDR3 residues: CASSQVEGNGYTF. The CDR3 DNA follows: TGTGCCAGCAGCCAAGTGGAGGGGAATGGCTACACCTTC.